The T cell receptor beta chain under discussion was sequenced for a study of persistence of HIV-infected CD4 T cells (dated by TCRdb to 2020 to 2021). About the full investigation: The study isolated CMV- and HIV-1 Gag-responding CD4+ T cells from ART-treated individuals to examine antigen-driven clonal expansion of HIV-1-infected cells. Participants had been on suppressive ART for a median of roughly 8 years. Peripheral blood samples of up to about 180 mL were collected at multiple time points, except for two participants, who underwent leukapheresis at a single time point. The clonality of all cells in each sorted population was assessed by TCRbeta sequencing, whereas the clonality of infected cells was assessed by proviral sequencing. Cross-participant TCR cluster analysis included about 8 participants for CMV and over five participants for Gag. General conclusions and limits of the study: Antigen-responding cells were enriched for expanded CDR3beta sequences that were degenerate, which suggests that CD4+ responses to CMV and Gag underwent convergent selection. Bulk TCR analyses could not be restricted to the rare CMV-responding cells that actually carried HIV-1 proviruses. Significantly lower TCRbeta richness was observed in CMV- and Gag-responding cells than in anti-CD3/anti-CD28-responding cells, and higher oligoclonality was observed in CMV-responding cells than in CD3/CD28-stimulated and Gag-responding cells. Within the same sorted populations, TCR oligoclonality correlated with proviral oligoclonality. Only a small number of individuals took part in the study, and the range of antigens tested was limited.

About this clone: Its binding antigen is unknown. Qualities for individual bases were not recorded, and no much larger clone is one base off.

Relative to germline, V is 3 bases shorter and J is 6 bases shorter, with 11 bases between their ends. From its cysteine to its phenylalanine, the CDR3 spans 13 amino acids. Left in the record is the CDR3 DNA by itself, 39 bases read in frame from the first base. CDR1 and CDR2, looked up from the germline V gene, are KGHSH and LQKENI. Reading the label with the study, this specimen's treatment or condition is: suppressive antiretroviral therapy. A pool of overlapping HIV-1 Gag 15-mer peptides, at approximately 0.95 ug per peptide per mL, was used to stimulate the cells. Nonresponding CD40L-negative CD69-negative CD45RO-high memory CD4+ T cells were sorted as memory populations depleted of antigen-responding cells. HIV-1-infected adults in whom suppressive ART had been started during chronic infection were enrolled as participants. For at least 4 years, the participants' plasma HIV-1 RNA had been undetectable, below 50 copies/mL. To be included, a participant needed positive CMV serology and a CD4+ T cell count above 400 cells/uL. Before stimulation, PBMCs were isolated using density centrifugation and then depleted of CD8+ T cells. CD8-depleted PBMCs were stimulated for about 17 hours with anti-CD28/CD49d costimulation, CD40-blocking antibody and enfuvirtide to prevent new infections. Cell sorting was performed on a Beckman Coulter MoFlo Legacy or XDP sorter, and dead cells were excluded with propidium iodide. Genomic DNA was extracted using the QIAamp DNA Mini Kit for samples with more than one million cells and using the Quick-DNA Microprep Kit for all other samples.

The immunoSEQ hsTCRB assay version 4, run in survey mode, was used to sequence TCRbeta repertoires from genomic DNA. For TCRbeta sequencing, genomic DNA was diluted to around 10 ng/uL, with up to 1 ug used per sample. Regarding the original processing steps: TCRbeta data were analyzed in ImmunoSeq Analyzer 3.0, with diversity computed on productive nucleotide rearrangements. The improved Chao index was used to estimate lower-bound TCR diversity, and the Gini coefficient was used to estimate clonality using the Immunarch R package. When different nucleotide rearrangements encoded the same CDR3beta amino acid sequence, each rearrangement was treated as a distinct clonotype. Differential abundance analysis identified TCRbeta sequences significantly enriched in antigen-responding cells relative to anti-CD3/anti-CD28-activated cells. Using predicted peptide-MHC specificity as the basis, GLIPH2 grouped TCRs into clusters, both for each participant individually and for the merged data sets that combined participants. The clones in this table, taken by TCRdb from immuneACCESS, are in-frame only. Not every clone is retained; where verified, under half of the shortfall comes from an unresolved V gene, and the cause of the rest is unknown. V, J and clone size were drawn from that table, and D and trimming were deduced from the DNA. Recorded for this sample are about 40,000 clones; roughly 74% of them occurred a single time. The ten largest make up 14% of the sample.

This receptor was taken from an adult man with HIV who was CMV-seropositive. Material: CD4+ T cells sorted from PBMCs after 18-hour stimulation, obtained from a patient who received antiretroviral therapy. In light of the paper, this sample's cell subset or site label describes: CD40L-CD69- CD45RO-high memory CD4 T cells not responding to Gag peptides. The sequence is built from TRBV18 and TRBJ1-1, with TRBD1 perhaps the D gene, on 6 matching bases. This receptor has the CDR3 CASSPAGVSEAFF. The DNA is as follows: TGTGCCAGCTCACCGGCAGGGGTGTCTGAAGCTTTCTTT.